Only one count was recorded for the clone carrying this T cell receptor beta chain. This entry comes from a study of blood T cells in healthy people across ages. Trimming took 1 base from V and 5 from J, leaving 6 bases between them. The CDR3 extends over 12 amino acids. Germline CDR1 and CDR2: SGHRS and YFSETQ. A sample-barcoded 5' primer and a J-beta primer mix were used in a second PCR of roughly 6 to 11 cycles. TCRdb redid the calling of the 5' RACE reads with MiXCR, one entry per CDR3 protein. The repertoire holds 450,000 to 650,000 distinct CDR3 sequences, with about 24% as singletons. This same sample was also taken into another study, of T cells of mothers and their children. From that study: The authors used all extracted RNA for cDNA synthesis, at about 1.6 ug per 15 ul.

The V and J genes are TRBV5-1 and TRBJ2-5; D uncertain. The clonotype originates from a boy aged 5-17 years in good health. Sample: blood. Written as DNA, the CDR3 is TGCGCCAGCAGCTTGCGGTCGGAGACCCAGTACTTC. Protein product: CASSLRSETQYF.